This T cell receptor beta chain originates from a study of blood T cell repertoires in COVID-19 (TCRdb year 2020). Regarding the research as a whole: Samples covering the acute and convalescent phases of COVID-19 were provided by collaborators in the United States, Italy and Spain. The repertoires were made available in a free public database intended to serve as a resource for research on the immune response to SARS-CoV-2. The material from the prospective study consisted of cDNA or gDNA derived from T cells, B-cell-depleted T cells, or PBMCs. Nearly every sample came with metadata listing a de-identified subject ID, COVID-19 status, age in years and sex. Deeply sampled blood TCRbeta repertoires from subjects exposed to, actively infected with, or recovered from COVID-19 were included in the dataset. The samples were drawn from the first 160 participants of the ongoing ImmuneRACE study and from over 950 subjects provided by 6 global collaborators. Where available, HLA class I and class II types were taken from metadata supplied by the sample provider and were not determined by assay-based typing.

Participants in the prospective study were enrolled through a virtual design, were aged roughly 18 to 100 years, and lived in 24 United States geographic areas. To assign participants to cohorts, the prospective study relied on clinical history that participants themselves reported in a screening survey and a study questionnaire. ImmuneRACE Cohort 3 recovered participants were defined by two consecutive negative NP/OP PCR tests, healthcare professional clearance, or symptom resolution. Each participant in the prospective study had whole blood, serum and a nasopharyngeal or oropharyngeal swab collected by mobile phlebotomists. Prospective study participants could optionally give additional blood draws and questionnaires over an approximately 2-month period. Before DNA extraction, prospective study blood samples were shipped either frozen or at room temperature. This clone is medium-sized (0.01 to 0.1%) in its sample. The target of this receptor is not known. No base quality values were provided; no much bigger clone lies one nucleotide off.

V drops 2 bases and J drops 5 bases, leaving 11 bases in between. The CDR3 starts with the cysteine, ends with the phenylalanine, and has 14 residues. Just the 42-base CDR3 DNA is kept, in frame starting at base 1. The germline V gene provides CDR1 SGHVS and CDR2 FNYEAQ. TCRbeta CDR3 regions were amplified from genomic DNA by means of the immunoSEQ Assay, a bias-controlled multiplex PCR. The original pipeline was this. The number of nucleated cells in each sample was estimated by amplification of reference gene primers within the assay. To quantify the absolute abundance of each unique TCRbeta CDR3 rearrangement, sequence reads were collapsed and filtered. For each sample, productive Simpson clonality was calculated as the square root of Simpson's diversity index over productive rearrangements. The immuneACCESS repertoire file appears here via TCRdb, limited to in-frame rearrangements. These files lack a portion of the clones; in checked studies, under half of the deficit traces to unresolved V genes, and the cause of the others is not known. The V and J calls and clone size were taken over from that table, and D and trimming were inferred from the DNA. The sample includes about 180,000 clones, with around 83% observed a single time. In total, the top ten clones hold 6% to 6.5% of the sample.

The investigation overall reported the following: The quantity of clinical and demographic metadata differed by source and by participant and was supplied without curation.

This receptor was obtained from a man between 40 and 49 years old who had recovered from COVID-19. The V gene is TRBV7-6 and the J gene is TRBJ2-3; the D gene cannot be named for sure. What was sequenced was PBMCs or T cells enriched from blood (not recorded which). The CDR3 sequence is CASSLTAVQDTQYF. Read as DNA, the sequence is TGTGCCAGCAGCTTAACAGCTGTTCAAGATACGCAGTATTTT.